This T cell receptor beta chain was sequenced in a study of blood T cell repertoires in COVID-19. The repertoire was sequenced with immunoSEQ multiplex PCR; TCRdb's copy has only in-frame clones and lacks some. This sample yields over 120,000 clones, of which 75% to 90% are seen a single time; about 5.1% belongs to the top ten. Germline V lookup: CDR1 SGDLS, CDR2 YYNGEE. CDR3 length equals 16 residues. The V segment lost 4 bases and the J segment 2 bases; nucleotides outside the gene matches: 10. Sequenced input: peripheral blood. This TCR was sampled from a human donor in a cohort sampled during active COVID-19. The V and J genes are TRBV9 and TRBJ2-3, with TRBD2 matching over 7 bases. CDR3 residues: CASSPQTSPPTDTQYF. The CDR3 coding sequence is TGTGCCAGCAGCCCGCAGACTAGCCCACCCACAGATACGCAGTATTTT.